A single sample is the source of the 16 T cell receptor beta chains below, sequenced in a study of blood T cell repertoires in COVID-19. Clones were read by immunoSEQ multiplex PCR, and TCRdb kept only the in-frame ones, dropping some. The table has approximately 86,000 clones, 89% seen once; the top ten hold 7.5% to 9.5%. The sequenced sample consisted of peripheral blood. These receptors came from a man aged 50-59 years with acute or convalescent COVID-19.

This clone was seen a few times. The V gene is TRBV27, the J gene TRBJ1-5; no definite D call. The CDR3 sequence is 12 residues long. Germline V gene lookup returns CDR1 MNHEY and CDR2 SMNVEV (reference sequence). V lost 3 bases, J lost 5 bases, and 5 bases lay in between. The DNA of the CDR3 is TGTGCCAGCAGTTTTAGTGATCAGCCCCAGCATTTT. Translation gives CASSFSDQPQHF.

The rearrangement uses TRBV7-9 and TRBJ1-1, with D hard to call. This CDR3 is 13 amino acids long. V was cut by 5 bases and J by 0 bases, with 7 bases left in between. The germline CDR1 and CDR2 sequences are SEHNR and FQNEAQ (reference sequence). The CDR3 DNA follows: TGTGCCAGCAGCCCTACAGTGAACACTGAAGCTTTCTTT. Protein: CASSPTVNTEAFF. The full variable domain, its missing parts supplied by reference TRBV7-9 and TRBJ1-1, is DTGVSQNPRHKITKRGQNVTFRCDPISEHNRLYWYRQTLGQGPEFLTYFQNEAQLEKSRLLSDRFSAERPKGSFSTLEIQRTEQGDSAMYLCASSPTVNTEAFFGQGTRLTVV.

The chain employs TRBV12-3 or TRBV12-4 and TRBJ1-4; TRBD1 agrees at 7 bases. Unmatched junction bases numbered 6, after V lost 8 bases and J lost 6 bases. This CDR3 spans 13 amino acids. The CDR3 reads CASSGDRDEKLFF. In DNA form, the CDR3 reads TGTGCCAGCTCGGGGGACAGAGATGAAAAACTGTTTTTT.

The chain couples TRBV7-3 to TRBJ1-1; 9 positions match TRBD1. The CDR3 is 13 residues long. Germline values: CDR1 SGHTA, CDR2 FQGTGA. Unmatched junction bases numbered 6, after V lost 4 bases and J lost 9 bases. The chain's CDR3 is CASSSMTGGKAFF. The CDR3 coding sequence is TGTGCCAGCAGCTCGATGACAGGGGGAAAAGCTTTCTTT.

V usage is TRBV3-1 (or the pseudogene TRBV3-2) and J usage is TRBJ1-4; possibly TRBD1 for D (6 bases). Germline-derived CDR1 and CDR2 are LGHDT and YNNKEL (reference sequence). Trimming removed 2 bases from V and 2 bases from J, with 12 bases in between. This CDR3 is built from 16 residues. DNA of the CDR3: TGTGCCAGCAGCCAACAGGGGATCTTGACTAATGAAAAACTGTTTTTT. The encoded protein is CASSQQGILTNEKLFF.

This chain links TRBV29-1 with TRBJ1-2; possible D gene TRBD1, 6 bases. Germline assignment: CDR1 SQVTM and CDR2 ANQGSEA. The CDR3 is made up of 15 amino acids. The germline V and J ends were trimmed by 0 bases and 5 bases, with 16 bases remaining between them. The CDR3, as DNA: TGCAGCGTTGAAGATCGGGGGGGCGAAGGGTATGGCTACACCTTC. This encodes CSVEDRGGEGYGYTF.

This rearrangement joins TRBV7-8 to TRBJ1-2; 7 bases are shared with TRBD1. Germline lookup yields CDR1 SGHVS and CDR2 FQNEAQ. With 5 bases clipped from V and 4 bases from J, the junction kept 7 bases outside the gene matches. The CDR3 sequence is 14 residues long. The CDR3 sequence is CASSLKTGSYGYTF. Written as DNA, the CDR3 is TGTGCCAGCAGCCTAAAGACAGGGTCCTATGGCTACACCTTC. Based on the CDR3 plus reference TRBV7-8 and TRBJ1-2, the full variable domain is GAGVSQSPRYKVAKRGQDVALRCDPISGHVSLFWYQQALGQGPEFLTYFQNEAQLDKSGLPSDRFFAERPEGSVSTLKIQRTQQEDSAVYLCASSLKTGSYGYTFGSGTRLTVV.

The rearrangement links TRBV1 to TRBJ2-7; TRBD1, the table's D call, lacks a check against the DNA. TRBV1 is labeled a pseudogene. CDR3 length equals 13 residues. CDR3 region: CTSSGTGSYEQYV. CDR3 nucleotide sequence: TGCACCAGCTCCGGGACAGGGTCCTACGAGCAGTACGTC.

The rearrangement links TRBV5-4 to TRBJ1-3; 8 bases line up with TRBD1. The CDR3 length is 17 residues. Germline assignment: CDR1 SGHNT and CDR2 YYREEE (reference sequence). V lost 0 bases, J lost 0 bases, and 5 bases stayed unmatched. The CDR3 loop reads CASSLGPDRGSGNTIYF. The CDR3 bases are TGTGCCAGCAGCTTGGGCCCCGACAGGGGCTCTGGAAACACCATATATTTT.

The chain is built from TRBV3-1 (or the pseudogene TRBV3-2) and TRBJ1-6; unclear D gene. From germline, CDR1 is LGHDT and CDR2 YNNKEL (reference sequence). The CDR3 loop spans 16 amino acids. V was cut by 1 base and J by 5 bases, with 12 bases left in between. This CDR3 is CASSQVVGLDNSPLHF. The CDR3 region has the DNA TGTGCCAGCAGCCAAGTGGTGGGCTTGGATAATTCACCCCTCCACTTT.

In this sample, this clone turned up once. The chain combines TRBV6-5 with TRBJ2-3, with 11 bases fitting TRBD2. This CDR3 is built from 15 residues. Germline V gene lookup returns CDR1 MNHEY and CDR2 SVGAGI. Trimming took 7 bases from V and 1 from J; bases not matched to a gene: 4. The CDR3, as DNA: TGTGCCAGCACGGCTAGCGGGGGGCGCACAGATACGCAGTATTTT. Protein: CASTASGGRTDTQYF.

This chain connects TRBV7-3 to TRBJ1-2; D possibly corresponds to TRBD1 (6 bases). CDR3 length equals 16 residues. The V gene lost 2 bases and the J gene lost 6 bases, with 19 bases spanning the gap. Germline V CDR1 and CDR2: SGHTA, FQGTGA. This chain's CDR3 is CASSLDSRTDANGYTF. CDR3 coding DNA: TGTGCCAGCAGCTTAGACTCTCGGACAGACGCAAATGGCTACACCTTC.

This clone has only one observation. The V call is TRBV27, the J call TRBJ2-5, with TRBD2 matching 11 bases. The germline gives CDR1 MNHEY, CDR2 SMNVEV (reference sequence). The length of the CDR3 is 14 residues. Trimming took 4 bases from V and 5 from J; bases not matched to a gene: 3. The CDR3: CASSSTSGEETQYF. The CDR3, as DNA: TGTGCCAGCAGTTCGACTAGCGGGGAGGAGACCCAGTACTTC.

Notes on this clone: A read error may account for a junction end that differs from germline. The rearrangement uses TRBV27 and TRBJ1-2; possible D gene TRBD1, 5 bases. CDR1 MNHEY and CDR2 SMNVEV come from the germline V gene (reference sequence). CDR3 size: 12 residues. The CDR3 sequence is CASSFRQGPASF. DNA for the CDR3: TGTGCCAGCAGTTTCAGGCAGGGCCCCGCTTCCTTC.

This clone showed up just once. CDR3 bases: TGTGCCAGCAGCTTAGGGTTACAGGGGACTGAAGCTTTCTTT. Its protein is CASSLGLQGTEAFF. This rearrangement joins TRBV7-9 to TRBJ1-1, with 7 bases identical to TRBD1. Losses at the gene ends were 1 base for V and 5 bases for J; bases not matched to a gene: 4. The CDR3 loop spans 14 amino acids. Germline V gene lookup returns CDR1 SEHNR and CDR2 FQNEAQ (reference sequence).

This clone was found once. The chain employs TRBV5-4 and TRBJ1-1; 7 nucleotides match TRBD1. Germline V gene data show CDR1 as SGHNT and CDR2 as YYREEE (reference sequence). CDR3 length: 14 residues. V lost 4 bases to trimming and J lost 0 bases; unmatched junction nucleotides: 3. In nucleotides, the CDR3 is TGTGCCAGCAGCGGGACAGCAATGAACACTGAAGCTTTCTTT. Protein: CASSGTAMNTEAFF.